What follows are 9 T cell receptor beta chains derived from one specimen sequenced in a study of blood T cell repertoires in COVID-19. Clones were sequenced by immunoSEQ multiplex PCR, and TCRdb holds only the in-frame ones, with some missing. Among some 140,000 clones listed, 70% to 90% were seen once. The sequencing sample was made of peripheral blood. The source is a man aged 55 to 70 with COVID-19, enrolled during active disease.

This chain connects TRBV10-1 to TRBJ2-7, with 8 bases aligning to TRBD2. The V gene's germline CDR1 is WNHNN and CDR2 SYGVQD (reference sequence). J gave up 6 bases and V 8 bases, and 15 bases lay outside the gene matches. The CDR3 spans 15 residues. The DNA for the CDR3 is TGCGCCAGCGATAGCGGGATAGTCCTTTCGGGCGAGCAGTACTTC. Amino acid sequence: CASDSGIVLSGEQYF.

With respect to this clone: The same CDR3 can be traced to other DNA sequences in this sample. V usage is TRBV10-3 and J usage is TRBJ1-2, with a tentative D call TRBD1 (6 bases). There are 13 residues in the CDR3. V lost 0 bases to trimming and J lost 4 bases, with 6 bases between them. CDR1 and CDR2 (germline): ENHRY, SYGVKD. The CDR3 DNA follows: TGTGCCATCAGTGAGTCACAGGGCTATGGCTACACCTTC. Translated, it gives CAISESQGYGYTF.

The chain links TRBV20-1 to TRBJ1-2, with 7 bases matching TRBD1. The CDR3 runs 15 residues. CDR1 DFQATT and CDR2 SNEGSKA come from the germline V gene (reference sequence). V gave up 5 bases and J gave up 0 bases; unmatched junction bases: 9. Here the CDR3 reads CSAGGQRGPNYGYTF. The CDR3 nucleotides read TGCAGTGCTGGTGGACAAAGGGGGCCTAACTATGGCTACACCTTC.

The chain carries TRBV7-6 and TRBJ1-1; the D gene is possibly TRBD1 (5 bases). The CDR3 is 14 residues long. Germline V gives CDR1 SGHVS, CDR2 FNYEAQ. V shed 7 bases and J shed 3 bases, with 15 bases lying between them. This chain's CDR3 is CASKEGREYTEAFF. CDR3 sequence (DNA): TGTGCCAGCAAGGAGGGGAGAGAGTACACTGAAGCTTTCTTT. Full variable domain (missing parts from reference TRBV7-6 and TRBJ1-1): GAGVSQSPRYKVTKRGQDVALRCDPISGHVSLYWYRQALGQGPEFLTYFNYEAQQDKSGLPNDRFSAERPEGSISTLTIQRTEQRDSAMYRCASKEGREYTEAFFGQGTRLTVV.

J is TRBJ1-5 and V is TRBV5-8; TRBD1 matches at 12 bases. V trimming: 1 base; J trimming: 1 base; junction bases outside the gene matches: 6. The CDR3 runs 18 residues. Germline V gene sequence: CDR1 SGHTS, CDR2 YDEGEE. The CDR3 DNA reads as TGTGCCAGCAGCTTGTGGGGACAGGGGGCGGAGAGCAATCAGCCCCAGCATTTT. Its protein product is CASSLWGQGAESNQPQHF.

This chain joins TRBV12-5 and TRBJ2-7, with 8 bases matching TRBD2. V shed 7 bases, J shed 6 bases, and the junction held 17 bases outside the gene matches. The germline CDR1 and CDR2 sequences are LGHNT and FRNRAP. The CDR3 covers 16 residues. Written as DNA, the CDR3 is TGTGCTAGTGCTGAGGCTCTAAGCGGGAGTCTGGGCGAGCAGTACTTC. Protein product: CASAEALSGSLGEQYF. The full variable domain, with the rest looked up from reference TRBV12-5 and TRBJ2-7, is DARVTQTPRHKVTEMGQEVTMRCQPILGHNTVFWYRQTMMQGLELLAYFRNRAPLDDSGMPKDRFSAEMPDATLATLKIQPSEPRDSAVYFCASAEALSGSLGEQYFGPGTRLTVT.

The chain has TRBV4-2 and TRBJ2-1, with D possibly matching TRBD2 (6 bases). The CDR3 loop spans 16 amino acids. V was clipped by 2 bases and J by 0 bases, with 11 bases between them. Germline assignment: CDR1 LGHNA and CDR2 YNFKEQ. The CDR3 protein is CASSQRGDSSYNEQFF. DNA for the CDR3: TGTGCCAGCAGCCAACGCGGGGATAGCTCCTACAATGAGCAGTTCTTC.

The chain carries TRBV10-1 and TRBJ1-5; D gene ambiguous. The length of the CDR3 is 11 residues. Trimming cost V 8 bases and J 11 bases, with 13 bases left between them. The germline V gene encodes CDR1 WNHNN and CDR2 SYGVQD (reference sequence). CDR3 in amino acids: CASGDQSAQHF. Written as DNA, the CDR3 is TGCGCCAGCGGAGACCAATCAGCCCAGCATTTT.

The CDR3 is CASSGGLAPDTQYF. CDR3 DNA sequence: TGTGCCAGTTCTGGAGGGTTGGCCCCAGATACGCAGTATTTT. The rearrangement links TRBV2 to TRBJ2-3; D possibly corresponds to TRBD2 (6 bases). CDR1 is SNHLY, CDR2 FYNNEI, per germline. This CDR3 is 14 amino acids long. The germline V and J ends were trimmed by 9 bases and 4 bases, with 17 bases remaining between them.